The 21 T cell receptor beta chains given below trace back to one sample, sequenced in a study of early stage breast cancer tumors (dated by TCRdb to 2016 to 2017). The library was prepared using the immunoSEQ multiplex PCR assay. TCRdb holds this immuneACCESS table with in-frame rearrangements only. Some clones are missing; in checked studies, unresolved V genes explain under half, and the rest has no known cause. The table for this sample lists fewer than 30,000 clones; more than 80% of them were counted only once. 9.5% to 15% of the sample comes from the top ten. The sequenced material came from blood. Source of these receptors: a person aged 55 to 70 with breast cancer.

The chain has TRBV14 and TRBJ2-7; 11 nucleotides match TRBD2. With V trimmed by 6 bases and J by 4 bases, 5 bases remained unmatched. Germline V lookup: CDR1 SGHDN, CDR2 FVKESK. This CDR3 is 14 amino acids long. CDR3 sequence (DNA): TGTGCCAGCAGTCGACTAGCGGGACCTTACGAGCAGTACTTC. This gives the protein CASSRLAGPYEQYF.

This chain uses TRBV7-8 with TRBJ2-2; the match to TRBD1 covers 8 bases. The CDR3 spans 15 residues. Germline V CDR1 and CDR2: SGHVS, FQNEAQ. With V trimmed by 3 bases and J by 5 bases, 5 bases remained unmatched. CDR3 in DNA: TGTGCCAGCAGCTTTGGACAGGGTCGGACCGGGGAGCTGTTTTTT. Translating gives CASSFGQGRTGELFF.

The V and J genes are TRBV30 and TRBJ1-3; D might be TRBD1 (6 bases). Trimming left V 5 bases short and J 2 bases short, with 16 bases between. The CDR3 has 15 amino acids. Germline loops: CDR1 GTSNPN, CDR2 SVGIG (reference sequence). CDR3 region: CAWQGPGVAGNTIYF. The CDR3 DNA follows: TGTGCCTGGCAGGGGCCCGGCGTCGCTGGAAACACCATATATTTT. The full variable domain, rest sourced from reference TRBV30 and TRBJ1-3, is SQTIHQWPATLVQPVGSPLSLECTVEGTSNPNLYWYRQAAGRGLQLLFYSVGIGQISSEVPQNLSASRPQDRQFILSSKKLLLSDSGFYLCAWQGPGVAGNTIYFGEGSWLTVV.

V usage is TRBV7-3 and J usage is TRBJ2-3; perhaps TRBD1 as D (6 bases). The V end was cut by 1 base, the J end by 4 bases, with 18 bases between. The V gene's germline CDR1 is SGHTA and CDR2 FQGTGA. The CDR3 runs 17 residues. The DNA of the CDR3 is TGTGCCAGCAGCTTAAGTTTGGGCAGGGGTACTGCAGATACGCAGTATTTT. Translated, it gives CASSLSLGRGTADTQYF.

To note about this clone: The junction departs from the called germline gene at one end, perhaps through a read error. The V gene is TRBV29-1, the J gene TRBJ2-5, with TRBD2 as a possible D gene (6 bases). CDR3 length: 16 amino acids. Germline CDR1 SQVTM, CDR2 ANQGSEA. CDR3 residues: CSVAGAMGLHQETQYF. CDR3 coding DNA: TGCAGCGTTGCCGGGGCCATGGGACTTCACCAGGAGACCCAGTACTTC.

This chain joins TRBV28 and TRBJ2-1; TRBD1 aligns across 10 bases. This CDR3 comprises 16 residues. V shed 6 bases, J shed 4 bases, and the junction held 9 bases outside the gene matches. The germline CDR1 and CDR2 sequences are MDHEN and SYDVKM. In DNA, the CDR3 is TGTGCCAGCAGCAAAACAGGGACAGGGGCATACAATGAGCAGTTCTTC. Residues: CASSKTGTGAYNEQFF.

V is TRBV5-8 and J is TRBJ1-5; 8 nucleotides align to TRBD1. Germline V lookup: CDR1 SGHTS, CDR2 YDEGEE. The V and J ends lost 3 bases and 5 bases, in that order; junction bases with no gene match: 7. The CDR3 length is 15 residues. The CDR3 bases are TGTGCCAGCAGCTCGGGCCAGGGGGCGGATCAGCCCCAGCATTTT. Its translation is CASSSGQGADQPQHF.

The V and J genes are TRBV5-6 and TRBJ1-5, with D possibly being TRBD1 (6 bases). The ends were cut back, 2 bases at V and 3 bases at J, with 12 bases in the middle. The CDR3 totals 15 residues. Germline V gene sequence: CDR1 SGHDT, CDR2 YYEEEE. The CDR3 spells CASSLGQHYNQPQHF. For the CDR3, the DNA is TGTGCCAGCAGCTTAGGACAGCACTACAATCAGCCCCAGCATTTT.

The chain is built from TRBV7-2 and TRBJ2-7, with D perhaps TRBD1 (6 bases). Germline assignment: CDR1 SGHTA and CDR2 FQGNSA. The CDR3 covers 15 residues. V was trimmed by 1 base and J by 0 bases, leaving 10 bases between them. The CDR3 region is CASSLVGTHSYEQYF. The CDR3 DNA reads as TGTGCCAGCAGCTTAGTAGGGACACACTCCTACGAGCAGTACTTC.

In this sample, this clone turned up a few times. The V call is TRBV6-5, the J call TRBJ2-3; 12 bases match TRBD2. This CDR3 region has 15 residues. Germline trimming cut 8 bases from V and 1 base from J; bases unmatched to any gene: 4. Germline V gene data show CDR1 as MNHEY and CDR2 as SVGAGI. The CDR3 spells CASRRLAGGTDTQYF. The CDR3 DNA sequence: TGTGCCAGCCGCCGACTAGCGGGAGGCACAGATACGCAGTATTTT.

The rearrangement uses TRBV5-1 and TRBJ2-1; no firm D call. The CDR3 is 13 residues long. Germline CDR1 is SGHRS and CDR2 is YFSETQ. V lost 3 bases to trimming and J lost 6 bases, with 10 bases between them. The CDR3 nucleotides read TGCGCCAGCAGCTCCGCGGCCGGCAATGAGCAGTTCTTC. It encodes CASSSAAGNEQFF.

The CDR3 DNA reads as TGTGCCAGCTCACCACCGAGCGGGAGGGGATACGAGCAGTACTTC. Translated, it gives CASSPPSGRGYEQYF. The chain uses TRBV18 and TRBJ2-7, with 10 bases that match TRBD2. Germline V gives CDR1 KGHSH, CDR2 LQKENI. The CDR3 sequence is 15 residues long. Trimming cost V 0 bases and J 4 bases; bases outside gene matches: 3.

The V and J genes are TRBV5-8 and TRBJ2-7, with 11 bases lining up with TRBD1. Germline-derived CDR1 and CDR2 are SGHTS and YDEGEE. This CDR3 contains 15 residues. The J segment lost 2 bases and the V segment lost 3 bases, leaving 4 bases of the junction unmatched. The CDR3 spells CASSWDRGATYEQYF. CDR3 nucleotide sequence: TGTGCCAGCAGCTGGGACAGGGGGGCGACCTACGAGCAGTACTTC.

This chain links TRBV6-6 with TRBJ1-1; D might be TRBD1 (5 bases). V gave up 5 bases and J gave up 6 bases, with 10 bases separating them. Germline CDR1 is MNHNY and CDR2 is SVGAGI (reference sequence). This CDR3 is 12 amino acids long. CDR3 protein: CASSPREAEAFF. The CDR3 region has the DNA TGTGCCAGCAGTCCCAGGGAAGCTGAAGCTTTCTTT.

V usage is TRBV5-1 and J usage is TRBJ2-3, with D maybe TRBD1 (6 bases). The V end was cut by 4 bases, the J end by 2 bases, with 11 bases between. The CDR3 runs to 14 residues. CDR1 and CDR2 (germline): SGHRS, YFSETQ. Written as DNA, the CDR3 is TGCGCCAGCAGCGGGCAGGGGTTCACAGATACGCAGTATTTT. Amino acid sequence: CASSGQGFTDTQYF.

The chain uses TRBV6-6 and TRBJ1-2; the match to TRBD1 covers 10 bases. Trimming removed 6 bases from V and 3 bases from J; junction bases left unmatched: 10. Germline V CDR1 and CDR2: MNHNY, SVGAGI (reference sequence). This CDR3 contains 16 residues. The CDR3: CASSATPGQGHYGYTF. CDR3 in DNA: TGTGCCAGCAGCGCCACTCCGGGACAGGGGCACTATGGCTACACCTTC.

The V call is TRBV4-1, the J call TRBJ1-2; tentative D call: TRBD1 (5 bases). Looked up from germline, CDR1 is MGHRA and CDR2 is YSYEKL. V dropped 0 bases and J dropped 2 bases, with 7 bases sitting between them. This CDR3 region has 14 residues. CDR3 protein: CASSQEGANYGYTF. For the CDR3, the DNA is TGCGCCAGCAGCCAAGAAGGGGCCAACTATGGCTACACCTTC.

This clone appeared a single time. This chain links TRBV4-1 with TRBJ2-2, with unresolved D. Trimming left V 0 bases short and J 3 bases short, with 14 bases between. The CDR3 length is 17 residues. CDR1 is MGHRA and CDR2 is YSYEKL in the germline V gene. The CDR3 loop is CASSQDRVLTHTGELFF. The CDR3, as DNA: TGCGCCAGCAGCCAAGATCGGGTACTTACCCACACCGGGGAGCTGTTTTTT.

This clone appeared once. The chain employs TRBV7-2 and TRBJ2-7; 11 bases are a match to TRBD2. The germline V gene encodes CDR1 SGHTA and CDR2 FQGNSA. CDR3 size: 15 residues. J lost 6 bases, V lost 8 bases, and 12 bases had no gene match. CDR3 residues: CASALAAGTSGEQYF. The DNA of the CDR3 is TGTGCCAGCGCCCTTGCGGCCGGGACTAGCGGCGAGCAGTACTTC.

This clone was recorded only once. The chain has TRBV4-3 and TRBJ2-6, with unresolved D. The CDR3 contains 15 residues. V was pared by 1 base and J by 2 bases, with 6 bases between. Germline CDR1 and CDR2: LGHNA and YSLEER. CDR3 protein: CASSQVFPGANVLTF. The CDR3 DNA is TGCGCCAGCAGCCAAGTCTTCCCTGGGGCCAACGTCCTGACTTTC.

The chain uses TRBV7-3 and TRBJ2-1; TRBD2 is a possible D gene (7 bases). The length of the CDR3 is 15 residues. The V and J ends lost 5 bases and 1 base respectively, with 12 bases between them. Germline lookup yields CDR1 SGHTA and CDR2 FQGTGA. The CDR3 protein is CASSPGGPSYNEQFF. The CDR3 nucleotides read TGTGCCAGCAGCCCGGGGGGCCCTTCCTACAATGAGCAGTTCTTC.